The source of this T cell receptor (beta chain) is a study of cytomegalovirus exposure and HLA in healthy donors. Germline lookup yields CDR1 LGHNA and CDR2 YNFKEQ. The CDR3 has 16 amino acids. Trimming took off 0 bases at V and 0 bases at J, with 8 bases between the two ends. Notes on this clone: The target antigen is unknown.

A multiplex PCR was run with 60 Vbeta primers and 13 Jbeta primers. Profiling relied on immunoSEQ multiplex PCR, and the TCRdb table lists in-frame clones only, not all of them. The listing contains about 99,000 clones. Study-wide results and caveats: Later findings reportedly placed an Asian-associated ancestry cluster below the roughly 670-donor mean for N-insertions. Later genetic work tied a missense DCLRE1C variant to beta-chain V and J trimming. Among TCR sequences, most were rare, though some public TCRs appeared in many donors.

What was sequenced was PBMCs. The chain uses TRBV4-2 and TRBJ2-2, with a tentative D call TRBD2 (5 bases). The receptor comes from a man aged 35 to 55 in good health and CMV-seronegative. The CDR3 nucleotides are TGTGCCAGCAGCCAAGACCGACTAACGAACACCGGGGAGCTGTTTTTT. Encoded protein: CASSQDRLTNTGELFF.